This T cell receptor beta chain is drawn from a study of early T cells in non-severe SARS-CoV-2 infection (dated by TCRdb to about 2021). About the study as a whole: Because TCR sequencing relied on bulk RNA taken from unsorted whole blood, pairing of alpha and beta chains was not possible.

The CDR3 has 15 amino acids, counting the end cysteine and phenylalanine. Left in the record is the CDR3 DNA by itself, 45 bases read in frame from the first base. CDR1 MNHEY and CDR2 SMNVEV are derived from the germline V gene (reference sequence). V is reduced by 7 bases and J by 4 bases, leaving a spacing of 20 bases between them. This was a case-control study nested in a cohort of healthcare workers in London, UK, who had nasopharyngeal swab PCR tests and blood samples taken every week. Between 23 and 31 March 2020, the week of the UK lockdown, healthcare workers were enrolled and then followed up weekly for as long as 16 weeks. The library was made by 5' RACE. TCRdb records NextSeq 500 as the sequencer. Unique molecular identifiers were attached to individual cDNA molecules in the TCR library protocol so that sequencing error and PCR bias could be corrected. TCR alpha and beta chains were both sequenced, and the abundances of alpha and beta sequences in each sample were closely correlated with each other. On the authors' methods: Decombinator V4 was used to perform V gene, J gene and CDR3 annotation of TCR sequences. TCRs were defined as expanded if a significant change between any two time points was detected under a Poisson model with p below 0.0001. TCR abundances were normalised to the total number of TCRs sequenced in each sample and reported as counts per million. TRAV1-2 paired with TRAJ12, TRAJ20 or TRAJ33 defined MAIT TCRs, while TRAV10 paired with TRAJ18 defined iNKT TCRs. VDJdb, accessed 1 November 2021, was searched for CMV, EBV and SARS-CoV-2 annotated TCRs, excluding TCRs annotated for multiple antigens. The raw public data were reprocessed by TCRdb itself: fastp quality trimming at Q25, MiXCR clonotype calling, in-frame beta chains only. Entries that share a CDR3 protein sequence are merged under the most common genes and DNA. These V and J calls are TCRdb output, not the study's own analysis. In this sample the table shows some 40,000 distinct CDR3 sequences, roughly 5.6% of which occur a single time. The leading ten clones occupy 30% of the sample.

Results and caveats for the whole study, not just this receptor: VDJdb matching was skewed toward anti-spike CD8 responses, so virus-specific expansions were likely underestimated and private and CD4 specificities were missed.

Turning to this clonotype: Its cognate antigen has yet to be identified. There are no base qualities to consult, and no much larger clone falls within one base.

What was sequenced was whole blood. This sequence was found in an adult who was a healthcare worker with PCR-confirmed SARS-CoV-2 infection or an uninfected control (not recorded which). The chain joins TRBV27 to TRBJ2-7; the D gene is perhaps TRBD1, on 5 matching bases. In nucleotide form, the sequence is TGTGCCAGCATTTCTGTAGGCAGAAGGGGTTACGAGCAGTACTTC. It translates as CASISVGRRGYEQYF.